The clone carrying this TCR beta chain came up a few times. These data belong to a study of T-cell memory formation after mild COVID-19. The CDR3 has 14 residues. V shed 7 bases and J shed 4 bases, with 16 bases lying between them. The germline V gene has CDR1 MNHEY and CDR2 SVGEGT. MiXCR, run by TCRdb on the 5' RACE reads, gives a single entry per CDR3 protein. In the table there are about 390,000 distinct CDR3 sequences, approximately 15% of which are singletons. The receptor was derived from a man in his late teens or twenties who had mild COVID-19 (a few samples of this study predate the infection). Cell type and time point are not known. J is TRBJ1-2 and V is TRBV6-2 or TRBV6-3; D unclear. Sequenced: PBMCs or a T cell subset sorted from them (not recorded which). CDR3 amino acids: CASTPEVAVYGYTF. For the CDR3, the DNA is TGTGCCAGCACTCCCGAGGTAGCAGTCTATGGCTACACCTTC.